Listed here are 5 T cell receptor beta chains from one sample, sequenced in a study of human T cells and chemical hapten exposure. One entry per CDR3 protein results from TCRdb running MiXCR on the RACE reads. The profile shows about 300,000 distinct CDR3 sequences, around 5.5% of them singletons. Time point indicated: pre-sensitization, week 0. This sample's treatment: therapeutic diphenylcyclopropenone sensitization with weekly scalp DPC. Sequenced here: whole blood, sampled in connection with sensitization to the hapten diphenylcyclopropenone (DPC). The receptors derive from a woman aged 18-29 years with alopecia areata. Some clones in this sample may be carry-over from other donors' samples.

There are many counts of this clonotype. J is TRBJ2-7 and V is TRBV25-1; TRBD1 matches 7 bases. The CDR3 is made up of 15 amino acids. Germline trimming cut 4 bases from V and 3 bases from J; bases unmatched to any gene: 9. Germline V CDR1 and CDR2: MGHDK, SYGVNS. This CDR3 is CASSARGTAYYEQYF. The DNA of the CDR3 is TGTGCCAGCAGTGCGAGAGGGACAGCCTACTACGAGCAGTACTTC.

In this sample, this clonotype turned up a few times. The V gene is TRBV12-3 or TRBV12-4, the J gene TRBJ1-2; 8 bases align to TRBD1. V shed 2 bases, J shed 6 bases, and the junction held 5 bases outside the gene matches. CDR3 size: 14 residues. CDR3 region: CASSLLPGGNGYTF. CDR3 in DNA: TGTGCCAGCAGTTTACTTCCAGGGGGCAATGGCTACACCTTC.

This clonotype was recorded many times. The rearrangement uses TRBV6-2 or TRBV6-3 and TRBJ2-3; D is perhaps TRBD2 (6 bases). Trimming removed 4 bases at V and 2 bases at J, with 10 bases between. Looked up from germline, CDR1 is MNHEY and CDR2 is SVGEGT. The CDR3 is 14 residues long. The CDR3 region has the DNA TGTGCCAGCAGTTTCGGGGGAACCACAGATACGCAGTATTTT. As protein: CASSFGGTTDTQYF.

The chain has TRBV20-1 and TRBJ1-4; D is ambiguous. The CDR3 spans 15 residues. Germline lookup yields CDR1 DFQATT and CDR2 SNEGSKA (reference sequence). Here the CDR3 DNA reads TGCACATCCTCCTATCATTCGGAGGGTTTAGAAAAACTGTTTTTT. It translates to CTSSYHSEGLEKLFF.

This clonotype was recorded at least ten times. The J gene is TRBJ1-2, the V gene TRBV12-3 or TRBV12-4, with D uncertain. The CDR3 is 11 residues long. Trimming left V 8 bases short and J 4 bases short, with 8 bases between. The CDR3 bases are TGTGCCAGCGGGGTTCTCTATGGCTACACCTTC. Its protein is CASGVLYGYTF.